This TCR beta chain emerged from a study of cytomegalovirus exposure and HLA in healthy donors listed by TCRdb under 2017. Some background on the complete study: An earlier analysis of fewer than 750 of the donors reported 276 Gb of sequence data and roughly 120 million unique TCR beta sequences obtained from 180 million or so T cells. Roughly 300 gigabases of sequencing data and tens of millions of unique TCR sequences were included in an early release covering several hundred HLA-typed donors. Among the roughly 410 genotyped donors, around 81% belonged to the genetic ancestry cluster associated with self-reported Caucasian donors. The study aimed to test whether signatures of past pathogen exposure could be identified by cataloging public T cell receptors. The study used immunosequencing to profile the T cell repertoires of approximately 640 subjects and linked those repertoires to cytomegalovirus serostatus. A separate validation cohort of 90 to 150 different subjects was used in addition to the roughly 640-subject first cohort. To predict cytomegalovirus infection status, the study brought together high-throughput TCR immunosequencing, statistical association of individual TCRs with disease status, and machine learning. A later analysis re-analyzed previously published TCR beta repertoires from 550 to 700 donors and added high-resolution HLA genotyping to study TCR occurrence patterns. In the later analysis, no new phenotypic data were used to find candidate immune exposures; instead, reliance was placed on TCR beta sequences and their occurrence across donors. An earlier analysis of about 620 of the donors applied high-throughput TCR beta sequencing to assess whether each TCR beta V gene segment acted as functional or pseudogenic. Donor age, sex, ethnicity and CMV serostatus were compiled alongside the repertoire data. A later genetic analysis took genome-wide SNP genotypes for about 55% of the roughly 700 donors and used that subset as a discovery cohort. All discovery cohort repertoires had been generated using a single sequencing platform. Class I and class II HLA loci were covered by the typing at four-digit resolution. The number of typed donors differed by locus: roughly 620-630 for A, B, C, DRB1 and DQB1; 500 to 550 for DQA1; 606 for DPA1; and roughly 450 for DPB1. Several DR-DQ haplotypes were treated as single units for association and clustering because of strong linkage in the cohort. On average, roughly 250,000 unique TCR beta nucleotide sequences were sequenced per donor among several hundred genotyped donors of the cohort, with about 19% of those sequences being non-productive. Overall study results and their limits: The sequencing pipeline was judged likely to have produced a cluster of highly shared sequence variants as a technical artifact. The only immune exposure information available for the cohort was CMV serostatus. Only TCR beta chains were sequenced in this cohort, and the absence of alpha or paired-chain data limited detectable features. When HLA alleles, especially DR and DQ, strongly co-occurred, TCR associations were difficult to assign to individual alleles. According to a later analysis, TCR association rates differed among HLA loci, with DRB1 alleles showing the most associated TCRs and HLA-C alleles showing the fewest. A later genetic analysis associated a missense DCLRE1C variant with V-gene and J-gene trimming of TCR beta chains, and an independent cohort replicated the association. HLA typing was unavailable for some donors at each locus, so association tests used only the typed subset. A few of the identified cytomegalovirus-associated TCR beta chains were confirmed in vitro to be specific for cytomegalovirus antigens. The presence/absence analyses assumed that sequencing depth was roughly uniform across donors, and that assumption may not be true. Because counts were too low, about 18 rarely observed V segments, including chromosome 9 orphons, were excluded from the earlier analysis of around 590 of the donors. The study listed 150 to 200 TCR beta chains as associated with cytomegalovirus. In both the original and validation cohorts, the classifier was reported to diagnose cytomegalovirus status with high specificity and sensitivity. Compared with the roughly 700-donor mean, donors in an Asian-associated ancestry cluster had fewer N-insertions in productive TCRs, according to a later genetic analysis. At a false discovery rate of 0.05, a later analysis linked 15,000 to 20,000 TCR beta sequences to specific HLA alleles. Several of the top co-occurrence clusters appeared to be linked to parvovirus B19, influenza, CMV and Epstein-Barr virus, according to a later analysis. A further reported finding was that TCR beta sequences accurately predicted the HLA-A and HLA-B alleles for most subjects in the first cohort. According to a later analysis, most CMV-associated TCR beta chains appeared to be HLA-restricted, and the HLA associations seemed to be driven largely by CMV exposure. In an earlier analysis of 450 to 750 of the donors, most TCR beta V segments appeared in productive rearrangements about 87% or about 30% of the time, broadly matching IMGT annotations. It was suggested by the authors that the approach could potentially be generalized to other disease states and immunological phenotypes. While some public TCRs were present in many individuals, most TCR sequences turned up only very rarely across donors. Linkage disequilibrium might explain the correlated functional status among segregating V segments, but an unknown experimental factor could not be ruled out. Compared with equally common non-associated chains, HLA-associated TCR beta chains in a later analysis were more clonally expanded and had lower generation probabilities.

The cohort consisted of 650 to 700 healthy bone marrow donors. All cohort members were sampled while nominally healthy, although unrecorded immune exposures were likely present. The donor tested CMV seronegative, placing the donor among the 350 or so seronegative members of the cohort. Every donor gave a peripheral blood sample, and the peripheral blood mononuclear cells from that sample were used for TCR beta sequencing. The Qiagen DNeasy Blood Extraction Kit was used to extract genomic DNA from the blood cell samples. The count of this clone is one. There is no known antigen for this receptor. There are no base qualities to consult, and no much larger clone falls within one base. Library preparation employed the immunoSEQ multiplex PCR assay. The multiplex PCR relied on a mix of 60 forward primers for TCR Vbeta segments and 13 reverse primers for TCR Jbeta segments. A multiplex PCR assay on genomic DNA amplified the CDR3 region of rearranged TCR beta genes. Amplified TCR beta libraries were sequenced as 87-base-pair reads on the Illumina HiSeq System. The source study handled its data this way. Across the 670 or so repertoires, a later analysis counted tens of millions of unique TCR beta chains, 9.5 million to 13 million of which were shared by at least two donors. To remove PCR and sequencing errors, raw reads were error-corrected and collapsed into unique sequences using a nearest-neighbor algorithm that merged closely related sequences. V, D and J gene segments were assigned by aligning CDR3 sequences to IMGT reference sequences. For a sequence to be retained, at least a six-nucleotide match to both a V gene segment and a J gene segment was required. A rearrangement counted as productive if the CDR3 had no stop codons and remained in frame with V and J, and every other rearrangement counted as non-productive. Following IMGT convention, CDR3 was defined as the stretch from the second conserved V-encoded cysteine up to the conserved J-encoded phenylalanine. The earlier analysis of 587 of the donors excluded sequences that lacked an unambiguous match to a single V gene segment. In an earlier analysis of some 590 of the donors, a V segment was called functional when productive rearrangements were above 56.7%, and segregating when the standard deviation between donors exceeded 5%. A statistical classification framework was built for diagnosing cytomegalovirus status from the catalog of TCR beta chain sequences. V and J gene assignment, in a later analysis, came from comparing TCR nucleotide sequences with IMGT/GENE-DB human TR gene sequences. Using the TCRdist pipeline, a later analysis assigned CDR3 sequences along with most-parsimonious VDJ recombination scenarios. A later analysis defined each TCR beta chain by its CDR3 amino acid sequence plus V-gene family, and excluded reads lacking a unique V-gene family. In a later analysis, nearly 600 highly shared, low-generation-probability nucleotide sequences were removed to address suspected cross-contamination and a sequencing artifact. In a later analysis, a clonal expansion index was calculated for each public chain from normalized within-repertoire ranks of inferred template counts. In a later analysis, generation probabilities were computed with a VDJ recombination model fitted to out-of-frame rearrangements, and the resulting probabilities were checked against IGoR. In a later analysis, hypergeometric tests were used to score TCR-TCR, TCR-HLA and TCR-CMV co-occurrence, with a repertoire-size bias correction applied to TCR pairs. A later analysis estimated false discovery rates by permuting HLA or CMV assignments 20 times. In a later analysis, co-occurring TCRs were grouped using DBSCAN, with TCRdist sequence similarity added in when clustering inside HLA-allele-positive subsets. For co-occurrence clustering, repertoires with fewer than 30,000 or more than 120,000 public chains were excluded, along with roughly 5 repertoires with anomalous nucleotide sharing. The immuneACCESS repertoire file appears here via TCRdb, limited to in-frame rearrangements. These files lack a portion of the clones; in checked studies, under half of the deficit traces to unresolved V genes, and the cause of the others is not known. That table is the source of V, J and clone size, and D and trimming were worked out from the DNA. Recorded for this sample are roughly 220,000 clones; about 75% of them occurred a single time. Roughly 2% of the sample is in the top ten clones.

This receptor was identified in a woman younger than 45 in good health and CMV-seronegative. Sequencing was performed on PBMCs.

The DNA is TGTGCCAGCAGCCCCGACGGGAGAAACACTGAAGCTTTCTTT. Its coded protein is CASSPDGRNTEAFF. Here the chain combines TRBV11-1 and TRBJ1-1; no D gene call is confident. Per the germline V gene (reference sequence), SGHAT is the CDR1 and FQDESV is the CDR2. Including cysteine and phenylalanine, the CDR3 has 14 amino acids. Only the CDR3 DNA stays, 42 bases, in frame from base 1. Relative to germline, V is 5 bases shorter and J is 2 bases shorter, with 12 bases between their ends.